A selection of T cell receptor beta chains follows, all from one sample in a study of T cell responses to AZD1222 COVID-19 vaccine. Data came from immunoSEQ multiplex PCR; TCRdb stores just in-frame clones and leaves some out. The data show about 150,000 clones, approximately 90% seen once. The sequences come from peripheral blood, collected on day 0 of AZD1222 vaccination. These receptors originate from an adult in good health. Both conserved end residues are part of each CDR3. D genes are given only for firm matches. For some rows the clone size is stated as once, few or many, or as a class when expanded; others skip it.

v_call	d_call	clone_size	j_call	cdr3_aa	cdr3_nt
TRBV19	TRBD1	.	TRBJ2-7	CASSKGAVFGYEQYF	TGTGCCAGTAGTAAGGGGGCGGTATTCGGCTACGAGCAGTACTTC
TRBV6-5	TRBD1	.	TRBJ2-7	CASSSTGGYDEQYF	TGTGCCAGCAGTTCCACAGGGGGCTATGACGAGCAGTACTTC
TRBV5-1	.	.	TRBJ1-1	CASSRSTDNTEAFF	TGCGCCAGCAGTCGTTCGACGGATAACACTGAAGCTTTCTTT
TRBV7-8	.	.	TRBJ1-4	CASSFSGRGEKLFF	TGTGCCAGCAGCTTCTCCGGGCGGGGGGAAAAACTGTTTTTT
TRBV7-2	.	.	TRBJ1-3	CASSLLDLSSGNTIYF	TGTGCCAGCAGCTTATTGGATTTAAGCTCTGGAAACACCATATATTTT
TRBV3-1/TRBV3-2	TRBD2	.	TRBJ2-3	CASSRGLAITDTQYF	TGTGCCAGCAGCCGGGGACTAGCGATCACAGATACGCAGTATTTT
TRBV20-1	TRBD2	.	TRBJ2-3	CSGGAADTQYF	TGCAGCGGGGGGGCCGCAGATACGCAGTATTTT
TRBV7-2	.	.	TRBJ2-7	CASSLTSGNYEQYF	TGTGCCAGCAGCTTAACGAGCGGAAACTACGAGCAGTACTTC
TRBV27	TRBD2	.	TRBJ2-2	CASRLAGGYTGELFF	TGTGCCAGCAGACTAGCGGGGGGGTACACCGGGGAGCTGTTTTTT
TRBV9	TRBD1	.	TRBJ1-2	CASSVGQGARGYTF	TGTGCCAGCAGCGTAGGGCAGGGGGCAAGAGGCTACACCTTC
TRBV5-5	TRBD2	.	TRBJ2-5	CASSSGLAEPARKTQYF	TGTGCCAGCAGCTCGGGACTAGCGGAACCAGCTAGGAAGACCCAGTACTTC
TRBV9	TRBD2	.	TRBJ2-7	CASSFSGGAYEQYF	TGTGCCAGCAGCTTTAGCGGGGGGGCCTACGAGCAGTACTTC
TRBV7-3	.	.	TRBJ2-7	CASSLMAGMGEQYF	TGTGCCAGCAGCTTAATGGCGGGTATGGGCGAGCAGTACTTC
TRBV18	.	.	TRBJ2-3	CASSPGTRSTDTQYF	TGTGCCAGCTCACCAGGGACACGGAGCACAGATACGCAGTATTTT
TRBV18	TRBD2	.	TRBJ2-3	CASSPSSGGTDTQYF	TGTGCCAGCTCACCGTCCAGCGGGGGAACAGATACGCAGTATTTT
TRBV6-5	.	.	TRBJ1-3	CASRPGQPAGNTIYF	TGTGCCAGCAGACCTGGACAGCCGGCTGGAAACACCATATATTTT
TRBV21-1	.	.	TRBJ2-3	CASSNLFGPTSQDTQYF	TGTGCCAGCAGCAACCTATTCGGGCCTACATCTCAAGATACGCAGTATTTT
TRBV6-6	.	.	TRBJ2-2	CASSYSQGRDTGELFF	TGTGCCAGCAGTTACTCACAGGGCCGGGACACCGGGGAGCTGTTTTTT
TRBV3-1/TRBV3-2	.	once	TRBJ1-5	CASSQVQAGQPQHF	TGTGCCAGCAGCCAGGTACAGGCAGGTCAGCCCCAGCATTTT
TRBV5-1	.	.	TRBJ2-7	CASSLVSANQGYEQYF	TGCGCCAGCAGCTTGGTATCGGCCAACCAAGGCTACGAGCAGTACTTC